One and the same sample provided the 28 T cell receptor beta chains below, sequenced in a study of cytomegalovirus exposure and HLA in healthy donors. PCR employed 60 Vbeta and 13 Jbeta primers. Repertoires were generated with immunoSEQ multiplex PCR, while TCRdb's copy carries only in-frame clones and drops some. The sample lists some 140,000 clones, 80% occurring once. Sequences were obtained from PBMCs. The source of these receptors is a man aged 25 to 45 in good health and CMV-seropositive.

This clone was recorded once. The chain recombines TRBV5-1 with TRBJ2-7; 11 nucleotides match TRBD2. From germline, CDR1 is SGHRS and CDR2 YFSETQ. The V segment lost 0 bases and the J segment 0 bases; nucleotides outside the gene matches: 8. The CDR3 totals 18 residues. In nucleotides, the CDR3 is TGCGCCAGCAGCTTGGGACTAGCGGGACCCAAGTACTCCTACGAGCAGTACTTC. Translating gives CASSLGLAGPKYSYEQYF.

The J gene is TRBJ2-7, the V gene TRBV5-1, with D perhaps matching TRBD1 (5 bases). The CDR3 extends over 15 amino acids. Germline V gene data show CDR1 as SGHRS and CDR2 as YFSETQ. V was clipped by 0 bases and J by 0 bases, with 10 bases between them. The CDR3 DNA follows: TGCGCCAGCAGCTTGGCGCAGGGTAACTCCTACGAGCAGTACTTC. Encoded protein: CASSLAQGNSYEQYF.

With regard to this clone: The junction and the germline gene differ at one end; a read error may be behind it. The chain combines TRBV7-2 with TRBJ1-2; D is ambiguous. Per germline, CDR1 SGHTA and CDR2 FQGNSA. The CDR3 is 11 amino acids. The CDR3 DNA sequence: TGTGCCAGCAGCCAAGCATCGGAGACGTCTTTC. This sequence encodes CASSQASETSF.

The chain couples TRBV7-9 to TRBJ1-4; 7 positions match TRBD1. The length of the CDR3 is 15 residues. V shed 5 bases and J 2 bases; nucleotides not matched to a gene: 5. Germline V lookup: CDR1 SEHNR, CDR2 FQNEAQ (reference sequence). The CDR3 DNA reads TGTGCCAGCAGCCAATACAGGGGTACTAATGAAAAACTGTTTTTT. This sequence encodes CASSQYRGTNEKLFF.

The chain employs TRBV29-1 and TRBJ2-1; a weak D match, TRBD1 (6 bases). There are 14 residues in the CDR3. V was trimmed by 6 bases and J by 6 bases, leaving 18 bases between them. Germline assignment: CDR1 SQVTM and CDR2 ANQGSEA. The CDR3 loop reads CSVARTDFGNEQFF. CDR3 sequence (DNA): TGCAGCGTAGCTCGGACAGACTTCGGCAATGAGCAGTTCTTC.

The V gene is TRBV6-6, the J gene TRBJ1-1; D uncertain. CDR1 MNHNY and CDR2 SVGAGI come from the germline V gene (reference sequence). The V gene lost 3 bases and the J gene lost 6 bases, with 14 bases spanning the gap. The CDR3 contains 14 residues. DNA of the CDR3: TGTGCCAGCAGTTATTTTGGGGAGAGGGCTGAAGCTTTCTTT. It translates to CASSYFGERAEAFF.

This clone was counted a few times. This chain connects TRBV7-2 to TRBJ2-1; 10 bases fit TRBD2. The V and J ends lost 1 base and 3 bases, in that order; junction bases with no gene match: 6. CDR3 length: 17 amino acids. Germline CDR1 is SGHTA and CDR2 is FQGNSA. The CDR3 region is CASSLVRTSGRYNEQFF. Written as DNA, the CDR3 is TGTGCCAGCAGCTTAGTTCGGACTAGCGGCCGCTACAATGAGCAGTTCTTC. Variable domain in full (rest from reference TRBV7-2 and TRBJ2-1): GAGVSQSPSNKVTEKGKDVELRCDPISGHTALYWYRQSLGQGLEFLIYFQGNSAPDKSGLPSDRFSAERTGGSVSTLTIQRTQQEDSAVYLCASSLVRTSGRYNEQFFGPGTRLTVL.

This clone was detected once. The chain is built from TRBV7-6 and TRBJ2-2; no clear D. CDR3 length equals 12 residues. Trimming took off 7 bases at V and 1 base at J, with 4 bases between the two ends. CDR1 and CDR2 (germline): SGHVS, FNYEAQ. The CDR3 bases are TGTGCCAGCAAACTGAACACCGGGGAGCTGTTTTTT. It yields the protein CASKLNTGELFF.

The chain couples TRBV10-2 to TRBJ2-1; TRBD2 matches at 12 bases. The V gene's germline CDR1 is WSHSY and CDR2 SAAADI. J was trimmed by 9 bases and V by 2 bases; bases with no gene match: 11. CDR3 length: 17 residues. The CDR3 loop is CASSETPTSGGFREQFF. The CDR3 bases are TGCGCCAGCAGTGAGACGCCGACTAGCGGGGGATTTCGTGAGCAGTTCTTC.

About this clone itself: One junction end disagrees with the germline gene, perhaps due to a read error. This chain connects TRBV28 to TRBJ2-1, with 9 bases fitting TRBD2. Looked up from germline, CDR1 is MDHEN and CDR2 is SYDVKM. The CDR3 extends over 11 amino acids. In DNA, the CDR3 is TGTGCCAGCGCGGCCGGGACTAGCTACCTCTTC. Protein sequence: CASAAGTSYLF.

V and J are TRBV7-6 and TRBJ2-1; D possibly corresponds to TRBD1 (6 bases). CDR1 and CDR2 (germline): SGHVS, FNYEAQ. This CDR3 has 13 residues. V dropped 2 bases and J dropped 10 bases, with 12 bases sitting between them. The chain's CDR3 is CASSLRGDREQFF. In DNA, the CDR3 is TGTGCCAGCAGCTTAAGAGGAGACAGGGAGCAGTTCTTC.

The V and J genes are TRBV2 and TRBJ1-4; TRBD1 might be the D (5 bases). V shed 3 bases and J shed 4 bases, with 12 bases lying between them. Germline V gene data show CDR1 as SNHLY and CDR2 as FYNNEI. There are 15 residues in the CDR3. The CDR3 coding sequence is TGTGCCAGCAGTGACCCAGGGCGGCATAATGAAAAACTGTTTTTT. Its translation: CASSDPGRHNEKLFF.

The chain combines TRBV9 with TRBJ2-7; maybe TRBD2 (6 bases). The germline V gene encodes CDR1 SGDLS and CDR2 YYNGEE. V shed 4 bases and J shed 6 bases, with 17 bases lying between them. CDR3 length: 14 amino acids. DNA of the CDR3: TGTGCCAGCAGCACAGACGGCGGGGCCCTCGAGCAGTACTTC. Amino acid sequence: CASSTDGGALEQYF. The whole variable domain, remainder taken from reference TRBV9 and TRBJ2-7, is DSGVTQTPKHLITATGQRVTLRCSPRSGDLSVYWYQQSLDQGLQFLIQYYNGEERAKGNILERFSAQQFPDLHSELNLSSLELGDSALYFCASSTDGGALEQYFGPGTRLTVT.

The CDR3 nucleotides read TGTGCCAGCAGCTTTGTGGCTAGCGGGAGAAGGAATGAGCAGTTCTTC. Amino acid sequence: CASSFVASGRRNEQFF. The rearrangement links TRBV5-4 to TRBJ2-1; 10 nucleotides match TRBD2. Germline-derived CDR1 and CDR2 are SGHNT and YYREEE (reference sequence). V gave up 2 bases and J gave up 7 bases; unmatched junction bases: 9. The length of the CDR3 is 16 residues.

The rearrangement links TRBV7-9 to TRBJ2-2, with 10 bases aligning to TRBD2. The CDR3 length is 18 residues. V lost 2 bases to trimming and J lost 5 bases; unmatched junction nucleotides: 11. Germline CDR1 reads SEHNR; CDR2 reads FQNEAQ (reference sequence). The CDR3 spells CASSLKASGRERTGELFF. The CDR3 DNA is TGTGCCAGCAGCTTAAAAGCTAGCGGGAGAGAGAGAACCGGGGAGCTGTTTTTT.

V usage is TRBV4-2 and J usage is TRBJ2-3; 8 bases align to TRBD2. V trimming: 4 bases; J trimming: 3 bases; junction bases outside the gene matches: 9. Per germline, CDR1 LGHNA and CDR2 YNFKEQ. The CDR3 totals 16 residues. CDR3 sequence: CASSLSPGGETDTQYF. The CDR3 bases are TGTGCCAGCAGCCTTTCTCCGGGGGGGGAAACAGATACGCAGTATTTT.

V usage is TRBV9 and J usage is TRBJ2-5; 13 bases are shared with TRBD2. The trim removed 4 bases at V and 2 bases at J, leaving 5 bases unmatched. The CDR3 consists of 16 residues. The V gene's germline CDR1 is SGDLS and CDR2 YYNGEE. CDR3 region: CASSPGLAGDQETQYF. The CDR3 bases are TGTGCCAGCAGCCCAGGACTAGCGGGGGATCAAGAGACCCAGTACTTC.

The chain couples TRBV19 to TRBJ2-5; the match to TRBD1 covers 7 bases. Germline trimming cut 4 bases from V and 4 bases from J; bases unmatched to any gene: 9. The CDR3 spans 15 residues. Germline CDR1 reads LNHDA; CDR2 reads SQIVND (reference sequence). CDR3 region: CASSTGQVHSETQYF. CDR3 nucleotides: TGTGCCAGTAGTACCGGACAGGTTCACTCAGAGACCCAGTACTTC. Full variable domain (rest looked up from reference TRBV19 and TRBJ2-5): DGGITQSPKYLFRKEGQNVTLSCEQNLNHDAMYWYRQDPGQGLRLIYYSQIVNDFQKGDIAEGYSVSREKKESFPLTVTSAQKNPTAFYLCASSTGQVHSETQYFGPGTRLLVL.

This clone showed up just a few times. The chain links TRBV9 to TRBJ2-3; TRBD1 agrees at 8 bases. The CDR3 length is 16 residues. In germline, CDR1 is SGDLS, CDR2 YYNGEE. After removal of 4 bases from V and 0 bases from J, the junction contained 7 bases not matched to a gene. The CDR3 region is CASSPRQGASTDTQYF. In DNA form, the CDR3 reads TGTGCCAGCAGCCCTCGCCAGGGGGCTAGCACAGATACGCAGTATTTT. Looking up the rest from reference TRBV9 and TRBJ2-3 gives the full variable domain: DSGVTQTPKHLITATGQRVTLRCSPRSGDLSVYWYQQSLDQGLQFLIQYYNGEERAKGNILERFSAQQFPDLHSELNLSSLELGDSALYFCASSPRQGASTDTQYFGPGTRLTVL.

The rearrangement uses TRBV10-3 and TRBJ2-6; 7 bases are a match to TRBD1. J lost 2 bases, V lost 5 bases, and 3 bases had no gene match. The CDR3 contains 15 residues. Germline V lookup: CDR1 ENHRY, CDR2 SYGVKD. This chain's CDR3 is CAISNRGAGANVLTF. In nucleotides, the CDR3 is TGTGCCATCAGTAACAGGGGTGCTGGGGCCAACGTCCTGACTTTC.

The V and J genes are TRBV7-2 and TRBJ2-1; 16 bases match TRBD2. The germline V gene has CDR1 SGHTA and CDR2 FQGNSA. Trimming cost V 4 bases and J 12 bases; bases outside gene matches: 9. The CDR3 is 16 amino acids. CDR3 nucleotide sequence: TGTGCCAGCAGCTCGGGACTAGCGGGAGGGGGGGTCGCGCAGTTCTTC. Its protein product is CASSSGLAGGGVAQFF.

This chain links TRBV12-2 with TRBJ2-5; the table calls TRBD1, which could not be checked here. TRBV12-2 corresponds to a pseudogene. The CDR3 covers 13 residues. The DNA for the CDR3 is TGTGCAAGTCGCTTAGGAACAGGAGAGACCCAGTACTTC. As protein: CASRLGTGETQYF.

The chain employs TRBV28 and TRBJ1-1, with TRBD1 as a possible D gene (5 bases). The CDR3 runs 14 residues. V was cut by 3 bases and J by 5 bases, with 13 bases left in between. Germline CDR1 reads MDHEN; CDR2 reads SYDVKM. CDR3 in amino acids: CASSLTRDKTEAFF. The CDR3 DNA reads TGTGCCAGCAGTTTGACCAGGGATAAGACTGAAGCTTTCTTT.

The V and J genes are TRBV29-1 and TRBJ1-5, with 8 bases identical to TRBD1. This CDR3 has 12 residues. The germline V gene has CDR1 SQVTM and CDR2 ANQGSEA. V was pared by 5 bases and J by 6 bases, with 3 bases of the junction left unmatched. CDR3 in DNA: TGCAGCGTTTTACAGGGGGGTCAGCCCCAGCATTTT. This translates into CSVLQGGQPQHF.

CDR3 nucleotides: TGTGCCATCAGTGAGACAGGGGGCTATGCAGATACGCAGTATTTT. This encodes CAISETGGYADTQYF. The chain links TRBV10-3 to TRBJ2-3; 9 nucleotides match TRBD1. This CDR3 is built from 15 residues. The germline V gene encodes CDR1 ENHRY and CDR2 SYGVKD. V lost 2 bases, J lost 4 bases, and 4 bases stayed unmatched.

The rearrangement links TRBV2 to TRBJ2-3, with TRBD2 identical over 8 bases. Germline V CDR1 and CDR2: SNHLY, FYNNEI. Losses at the gene ends were 4 bases for V and 0 bases for J; bases not matched to a gene: 6. The length of the CDR3 is 16 residues. As DNA, the CDR3 is TGTGCCAGCAGTGTCCTCGGGGGGGCTAGCACAGATACGCAGTATTTT. Amino acids: CASSVLGGASTDTQYF.

This chain links TRBV5-1 with TRBJ2-7, with TRBD1 matching 10 bases. Unmatched junction bases numbered 10, after V lost 4 bases and J lost 3 bases. The CDR3 sequence is 16 residues long. Germline V gene sequence: CDR1 SGHRS, CDR2 YFSETQ. The CDR3 coding sequence is TGCGCCAGCAGCGTCGGCATGGGACAGGGGTTCTACGAGCAGTACTTC. Amino acids: CASSVGMGQGFYEQYF.

The gene calls are TRBV5-1 and TRBJ2-7; maybe TRBD2 (6 bases). Germline lookup yields CDR1 SGHRS and CDR2 YFSETQ. V lost 4 bases and J lost 0, with 11 bases in between. The CDR3 runs 14 residues. CDR3 in DNA: TGCGCCAGCAGCCCGGGGGATAGCTCCTACGAGCAGTACTTC. It is translated as CASSPGDSSYEQYF.